What follows is one TCR beta chain and its context. The antigen remains unidentified. Measured with immunoSEQ multiplex PCR; TCRdb has only the in-frame clones, and not every one. The sample shows about 18,000 clones, around four fifths of them seen only once. V trimming: 2 bases; J trimming: 10 bases; junction bases outside the gene matches: 11. This CDR3 spans 15 amino acids. Germline V gene sequence: CDR1 MNHNY, CDR2 SVGAGI (reference sequence). These data belong to a study of ipilimumab plus nivolumab after autologous stem cell transplantation. Checkpoint therapy with ipilimumab 1 mg/kg began 14 to 28 days after transplant. Study findings and constraints: Per the authors, repertoire, Treg and microbiota data justify further study.

The chain links TRBV6-6 to TRBJ1-2, with TRBD1 matching over 9 bases. The source of this sequence is a male donor with diffuse large B-cell lymphoma. Here the sequenced sample was PBMCs, taken in a trial of ipilimumab plus nivolumab as post-transplant consolidation. In DNA form, the CDR3 reads TGTGCCAGCAGTTACCGGAGAACAGGGGGCATACTCTACACCTTC. Translation gives CASSYRRTGGILYTF.